This T cell receptor beta chain was recorded in a study of T cell changes during pregnancy in multiple sclerosis. From germline, CDR1 is SGHNT and CDR2 YENEEA. The CDR3 is 15 residues long. Trimming shortened V by 3 bases and J by 0 bases, and 9 bases separated the two germline ends. Clones were sequenced by immunoSEQ multiplex PCR, and TCRdb holds only the in-frame ones, with some missing. The data hold about 54,000 clones, with 80% to 95% observed a single time. This clonotype was sampled from a female donor in good health, enrolled as a control in a pregnancy study. The sequencing here drew on peripheral blood, taken after pregnancy. The V and J genes are TRBV11-3 and TRBJ2-1, with D possibly matching TRBD2 (6 bases). CDR3 loop: CASSFAGLSYNEQFF. CDR3 sequence (DNA): TGTGCCAGCAGCTTTGCGGGGCTCTCCTACAATGAGCAGTTCTTC. The variable domain in full, completed from reference TRBV11-3 and TRBJ2-1, reads EAGVVQSPRYKIIEKKQPVAFWCNPISGHNTLYWYLQNLGQGPELLIRYENEEAVDDSQLPKDRFSAERLKGVDSTLKIQPAELGDSAVYLCASSFAGLSYNEQFFGPGTRLTVL.